This entry describes one T cell receptor beta chain. Its antigen has not been determined. No per-base quality is available; no much larger clone lies one base away. V gives up 0 bases and J gives up 6 bases, and the segment between their germline ends measures 9 bases. The germline V gene sets CDR1 to LGHNA and CDR2 to YNFKEQ. From the cysteine through the phenylalanine, the CDR3 covers 13 amino acids. The entry retains the CDR3 DNA only, 39 bases that are in frame from base 1. These data belong to a study of control samples from healthy donors and cancer patients (TCRdb year 2020). Preparation of the library involved the immunoSEQ multiplex PCR assay. The source is immuneACCESS, and TCRdb retained only in-frame sequences with V and J called. Part of the clones is not carried over; for the studies checked, unresolved V genes explain less than half of this, and the remainder is unexplained. Recorded for this sample are roughly 50,000 clones; approximately 94% of them occurred a single time. The top ten clonotypes cover around 0.8% of the sample.

The specimen sequenced was PBMCs. The source of this sequence is a man aged 25 to 45 with colorectal cancer. Recombination joined TRBV4-2 with TRBJ2-7; no confident D gene assignment can be made. Here the CDR3 is given as CASSQERVREQYF. The sequenced DNA: TGTGCCAGCAGCCAAGAAAGGGTACGCGAGCAGTACTTC.